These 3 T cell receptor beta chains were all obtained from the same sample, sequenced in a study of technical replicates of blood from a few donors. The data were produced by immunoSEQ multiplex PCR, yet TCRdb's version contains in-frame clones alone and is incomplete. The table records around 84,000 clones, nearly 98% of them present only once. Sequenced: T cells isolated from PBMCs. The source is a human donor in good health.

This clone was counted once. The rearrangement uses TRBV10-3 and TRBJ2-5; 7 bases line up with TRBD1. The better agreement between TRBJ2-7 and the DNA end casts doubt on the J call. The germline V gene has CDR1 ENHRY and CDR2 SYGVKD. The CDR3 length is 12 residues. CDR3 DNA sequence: TGTGCCGCCGGGACAGAAGTCTACGAGCAGTACTTC. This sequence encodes CAAGTEVYEQYF.

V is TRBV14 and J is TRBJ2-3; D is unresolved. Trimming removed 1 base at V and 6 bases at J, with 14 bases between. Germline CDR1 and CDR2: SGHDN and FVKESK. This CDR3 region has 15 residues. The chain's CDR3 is CASSQGPFARDTQYF. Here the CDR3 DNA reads TGTGCCAGCAGCCAAGGTCCGTTCGCACGGGATACGCAGTATTTT.

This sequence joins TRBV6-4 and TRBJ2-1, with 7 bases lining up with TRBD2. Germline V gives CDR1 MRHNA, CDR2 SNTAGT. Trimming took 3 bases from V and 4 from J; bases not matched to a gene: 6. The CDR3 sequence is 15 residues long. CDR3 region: CASSDRASGYNEQFF. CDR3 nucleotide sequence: TGTGCCAGCAGTGATCGGGCTAGCGGTTACAATGAGCAGTTCTTC.